The sequence of this TCR beta chain was determined in a study of T cells after yellow fever vaccination. Germline assignment: CDR1 SGHVS and CDR2 FNYEAQ. V shed 3 bases and J 5 bases; nucleotides not matched to a gene: 6. The CDR3 runs to 15 residues. Study-wide results and caveats: The study noted that FACS-sorted repertoires could contain abundant clonotypes contaminating from the bulk population. Shared CD4/CD8 clonotypes were a small share, likely from convergent recombination.

This clonotype was observed a handful of times. No antigen is known for it. A 5'RACE template-switching step, the method used to make TCR cDNA, added a universal primer site and UMIs. TCRdb reanalysed the 5' RACE reads using MiXCR and keeps one entry per CDR3 protein. This table holds about 170,000 distinct CDR3 sequences, 8% to 13% found once. This rearrangement joins TRBV7-6 to TRBJ2-3; 9 positions match TRBD2. The source material was CD8+ T cells sorted from PBMCs, sampled 15 days after the yellow fever booster vaccination. This TCR came from a man between 18 and 29 years old who received the YFV17D yellow fever vaccine. The DNA of the CDR3 is TGTGCCAGCAGCTTGTACGGAGCGGGGGGAGATACGCAGTATTTT. Its translation is CASSLYGAGGDTQYF.